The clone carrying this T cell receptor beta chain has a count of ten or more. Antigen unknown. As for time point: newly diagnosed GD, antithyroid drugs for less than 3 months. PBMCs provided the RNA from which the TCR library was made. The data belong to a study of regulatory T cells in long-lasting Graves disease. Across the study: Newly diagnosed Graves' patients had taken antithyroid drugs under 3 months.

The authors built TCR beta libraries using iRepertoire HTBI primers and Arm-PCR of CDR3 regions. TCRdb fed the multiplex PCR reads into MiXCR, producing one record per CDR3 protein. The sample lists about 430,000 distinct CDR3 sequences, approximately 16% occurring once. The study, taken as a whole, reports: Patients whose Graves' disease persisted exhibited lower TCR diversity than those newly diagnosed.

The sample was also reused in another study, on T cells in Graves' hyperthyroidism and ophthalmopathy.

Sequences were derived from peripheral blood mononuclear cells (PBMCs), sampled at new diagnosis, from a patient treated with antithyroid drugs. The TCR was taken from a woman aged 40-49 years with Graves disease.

CDR3 in amino acids: CASSLGHTYNEQFF. In DNA, the CDR3 is TGTGCCAGCAGTTTAGGACACACCTACAATGAGCAGTTCTTC. The chain carries TRBV28 and TRBJ2-1; TRBD1 is a possible D gene (5 bases). CDR1 is MDHEN and CDR2 is SYDVKM in the germline V gene. This CDR3 contains 14 residues. Trimming took off 2 bases at V and 2 bases at J, with 7 bases between the two ends.